The rows below give T cell receptor beta chains drawn from one sample of a study of cytomegalovirus exposure and HLA in healthy donors. Profiling relied on immunoSEQ multiplex PCR, and the TCRdb table lists in-frame clones only, not all of them. The sample lists roughly 200,000 clones, 80% to 85% seen once, with 1% to 1.5% in the top ten. Sequenced sample: PBMCs. The receptors derive from a woman in her thirties in good health and CMV-seronegative. The CDR3 runs from the conserved cysteine through the conserved F or W. A D gene is named only where the DNA matches it firmly. A row's size may be missing; if present it is once, few, many or a size class.

.	TRBV6-5	TRBJ1-2	TRBD1	CASSYSRGTGGYTF	TGTGCCAGCAGTTACTCGAGGGGGACAGGCGGCTACACCTTC
.	TRBV10-1	TRBJ2-1	TRBD2	CASSRRGGNNEQFF	TGCGCCAGCAGTAGGCGGGGGGGGAACAATGAGCAGTTCTTC
.	TRBV11-2	TRBJ1-4	.	CASSLELGPAGEKLFF	TGTGCCAGCAGCTTAGAGTTGGGCCCTGCTGGTGAAAAACTGTTTTTT
.	TRBV21-1	TRBJ2-5	.	CASRSGVAGRQETQYF	TGTGCCAGCAGAAGTGGGGTAGCGGGGCGGCAAGAGACCCAGTACTTC
.	TRBV7-9	TRBJ2-7	TRBD2	CASSFTAGASYF	TGTGCCAGCAGCTTTACCGCGGGAGCGTCGTACTTC
.	TRBV29-1	TRBJ2-7	.	CSVEIYDSSYEQYF	TGCAGCGTTGAGATATACGACAGCTCCTACGAGCAGTACTTC
few	TRBV30	TRBJ1-1	.	CAWSVDSTPSNTEAFF	TGTGCCTGGAGTGTAGACTCAACTCCTTCAAACACTGAAGCTTTCTTT
.	TRBV27	TRBJ2-7	.	CASSIFRQEPYEQYF	TGTGCCAGCAGTATCTTTAGACAGGAACCTTACGAGCAGTACTTC
few	TRBV11-2	TRBJ2-7	.	CASSPTGRSYEQYF	TGTGCCAGCAGCCCGACAGGGAGGTCCTACGAGCAGTACTTC
.	TRBV6-1	TRBJ1-6	.	CASSDLRGTREFNSPLHF	TGTGCCAGCAGTGATTTGCGGGGGACCCGAGAGTTTAATTCACCCCTCCACTTT
.	TRBV6-5	TRBJ1-3	.	CASSPTGLGGNTIYF	TGTGCCAGCAGTCCAACAGGGTTGGGAGGAAACACCATATATTTT
.	TRBV18	TRBJ2-7	TRBD2	CASSPAGGGTSAVEQYF	TGTGCCAGCTCACCTGCGGGGGGTGGGACTAGTGCCGTCGAGCAGTACTTC
.	TRBV28	TRBJ1-4	.	CASSSLGRGANGEKLFF	TGTGCCAGCAGTTCCCTCGGACGGGGGGCTAATGGTGAAAAACTGTTTTTT
.	TRBV30	TRBJ1-5	.	CAWRGARGYNQPQHF	TGTGCCTGGAGAGGTGCCAGGGGATATAATCAGCCCCAGCATTTT
once	TRBV30	TRBJ1-3	.	CAWSVLRTRGNTIYF	TGTGCCTGGAGTGTACTCAGGACTCGTGGAAACACCATATATTTT
.	TRBV27	TRBJ2-1	TRBD2	CASSITSGIYNEQFF	TGTGCCAGCAGTATCACTAGCGGGATCTACAATGAGCAGTTCTTC
.	TRBV18	TRBJ1-2	TRBD1	CASSPLSGGSDNYGYTF	TGTGCCAGCTCACCACTCTCAGGGGGAAGCGATAACTATGGCTACACCTTC
.	TRBV30	TRBJ2-5	.	CAWSVRDTRYF	TGTGCCTGGAGTGTCCGGGACACTCGGTACTTC
once	TRBV4-1	TRBJ1-5	TRBD1	CASSQDGGQGYQPQHF	TGCGCCAGCAGCCAAGATGGGGGACAGGGTTATCAGCCCCAGCATTTT
.	TRBV7-2	TRBJ1-6	.	CASSSHGSGVNSPLHF	TGTGCCAGCAGCTCTCATGGGTCAGGGGTTAATTCACCCCTCCACTTT
.	TRBV27	TRBJ1-2	.	CASSLLNSLNYGYTF	TGTGCCAGCAGTTTATTAAACAGCCTTAACTATGGCTACACCTTC
.	TRBV9	TRBJ1-5	.	CASSPTQGQLEPQHF	TGTGCCAGCAGCCCGACCCAGGGACAATTGGAGCCCCAGCATTTT
.	TRBV7-8	TRBJ1-5	.	CASSLREVRMNQPQHF	TGTGCCAGCAGCTTACGAGAAGTCAGGATGAATCAGCCCCAGCATTTT
.	TRBV7-3	TRBJ1-1	TRBD1	CASSLTGQGANTEAFF	TGTGCCAGCAGCTTAACGGGACAGGGGGCCAACACTGAAGCTTTCTTT
.	TRBV9	TRBJ2-7	TRBD1	CASSVDPGQNYEQYF	TGTGCCAGCAGCGTAGACCCGGGACAGAACTACGAGCAGTACTTC
.	TRBV19	TRBJ1-1	.	CASSNGMNTEAFF	TGTGCCAGTAGTAACGGTATGAACACTGAAGCTTTCTTT
.	TRBV19	TRBJ1-5	TRBD1	CASSIDTRLDRERGQPQHF	TGTGCCAGTAGTATAGACACGCGCTTGGACAGGGAGCGAGGGCAGCCCCAGCATTTT
.	TRBV30	TRBJ1-1	TRBD1	CAWSVEDRGNAEAFF	TGTGCCTGGAGTGTAGAAGACAGGGGGAACGCTGAAGCTTTCTTT
many	TRBV5-4	TRBJ2-5	TRBD1	CASSLPGQGDQETQYF	TGTGCCAGCAGCTTGCCGGGACAGGGGGACCAAGAGACCCAGTACTTC
.	TRBV5-1	TRBJ2-3	TRBD2	CASSLASSGRYTQYF	TGCGCCAGCAGCTTGGCCTCTAGCGGGAGGTATACGCAGTATTTT
.	TRBV6-6	TRBJ2-7	.	CASSPLGGGTRREQYF	TGTGCCAGCAGCCCCTTGGGTGGCGGGACCCGGAGGGAGCAGTACTTC
.	TRBV18	TRBJ1-5	.	CASSPRQASNQPQHF	TGTGCCAGCTCACCCCGACAGGCCAGCAATCAGCCCCAGCATTTT
.	TRBV5-4	TRBJ2-5	.	CASSSESDWGETQYF	TGTGCCAGCAGCTCGGAGTCGGACTGGGGAGAGACCCAGTACTTC
.	TRBV7-9	TRBJ1-1	.	CASSLQGPEAFF	TGTGCCAGCAGCCTACAGGGTCCTGAAGCTTTCTTT
.	TRBV4-1	TRBJ2-5	.	CASSQDLTARETQYF	TGCGCCAGCAGCCAAGATTTGACAGCCAGGGAGACCCAGTACTTC
.	TRBV7-2	TRBJ2-3	.	CASSGGLGDTQYF	TGTGCCAGCAGCGGAGGACTCGGAGATACGCAGTATTTT
once	TRBV7-3	TRBJ2-3	.	CASSLGPSSDTQYF	TGTGCCAGCAGCCTAGGGCCTAGCTCAGATACGCAGTATTTT
.	TRBV5-1	TRBJ2-2	TRBD1	CASSPTGTGRNGELFF	TGCGCCAGCAGCCCCACCGGGACAGGGCGCAACGGGGAGCTGTTTTTT
.	TRBV27	TRBJ2-7	TRBD1	CATRTGGNEQYF	TGTGCCACACGGACAGGGGGTAACGAGCAGTACTTC
few	TRBV7-2	TRBJ1-5	.	CASSSLDTNNQPQHF	TGTGCCAGCAGCTCGCTCGACACCAACAATCAGCCCCAGCATTTT
few	TRBV6-6	TRBJ1-2	TRBD1	CASSAQGARGYTF	TGTGCCAGCAGCGCACAGGGGGCCAGAGGCTACACCTTC
once	TRBV6-6	TRBJ2-1	TRBD1	CASSYSRQGGGREQFF	TGTGCCAGCAGTTACTCTCGACAGGGGGGTGGTAGGGAGCAGTTCTTC
.	TRBV9	TRBJ2-1	.	CASSVGPSLDNEQFF	TGTGCCAGCAGCGTAGGGCCCTCACTAGACAATGAGCAGTTCTTC
.	TRBV5-4	TRBJ2-5	TRBD1	CASSFGTAQETQYF	TGTGCCAGCAGCTTCGGGACAGCCCAAGAGACCCAGTACTTC
.	TRBV5-1	TRBJ2-5	.	CASSLQSPPETQYF	TGCGCCAGCAGCTTACAATCCCCCCCAGAGACCCAGTACTTC
.	TRBV12-2	TRBJ2-7	.	CASRLGGQGSDEQYF	TGTGCAAGTCGCTTAGGCGGACAGGGGAGCGACGAGCAGTACTTC
.	TRBV28	TRBJ2-7	.	CASRSVHQRHYQEQYF	TGTGCCAGCAGGTCCGTTCACCAAAGGCACTATCAAGAGCAGTACTTC
.	TRBV18	TRBJ1-2	TRBD1	CASSPGTGGEDYTF	TGTGCCAGCTCACCAGGGACAGGTGGAGAGGACTACACCTTC
.	TRBV19	TRBJ1-1	.	CASGRTILGNTEAFF	TGTGCCAGCGGTCGGACAATTCTGGGGAACACTGAAGCTTTCTTT
.	TRBV2	TRBJ2-7	.	CASSADFYYEQYF	TGTGCCAGCAGTGCGGACTTCTACTACGAGCAGTACTTC
few	TRBV5-1	TRBJ2-7	.	CASSRGYEQYF	TGCGCCAGCAGCAGGGGCTACGAGCAGTACTTC
.	TRBV4-2	TRBJ2-7	TRBD1	CASSQVGQGIPYEQYF	TGTGCCAGCAGCCAAGTCGGACAGGGGATTCCGTACGAGCAGTACTTC
few	TRBV2	TRBJ1-5	TRBD1	CASSEPTSQGNQPQHF	TGTGCCAGCAGTGAACCCACATCACAGGGGAATCAGCCCCAGCATTTT
.	TRBV15	TRBJ2-3	TRBD1	CATSRPGQGGTDTQYF	TGTGCCACCAGCAGACCCGGACAGGGGGGCACAGATACGCAGTATTTT
.	TRBV7-8	TRBJ1-1	.	CASSLNLAGPATEAFF	TGTGCCAGCAGCTTAAATCTCGCAGGGCCGGCCACTGAAGCTTTCTTT
.	TRBV2	TRBJ1-2	TRBD1	CASSRDRGADNYGYTF	TGTGCCAGCAGTCGGGACAGGGGGGCCGATAACTATGGCTACACCTTC
once	TRBV4-1	TRBJ1-5	.	CASSPGLGVEVNQPQHF	TGCGCCAGCAGCCCGGGACTGGGGGTTGAGGTCAATCAGCCCCAGCATTTT
.	TRBV7-2	TRBJ2-7	.	CASSTHGAGVVQYF	TGTGCCAGCAGTACCCATGGGGCAGGGGTCGTGCAGTACTTC
.	TRBV4-1	TRBJ2-2	TRBD2	CASSQGVSGWTSGRGGTGELFF	TGCGCCAGCAGCCAAGGGGTTTCAGGTTGGACTAGCGGGAGGGGTGGCACCGGGGAGCTGTTTTTT
.	TRBV7-2	TRBJ1-5	TRBD1	CASSPGTGGQPQHF	TGTGCCAGCAGCCCCGGGACAGGGGGTCAGCCCCAGCATTTT